The clone carrying this TCR beta chain appeared a few times. CDR3 length: 18 amino acids. Unmatched junction bases numbered 15, after V lost 6 bases and J lost 0 bases. This entry is derived from a study of T cell repertoires in cytomegalovirus infection. TCRdb itself ran the reads through MiXCR, one entry per CDR3 protein. The sample includes around 530,000 distinct CDR3 sequences, more than 20% of them seen just once. The chain joins TRBV12-3 or TRBV12-4 to TRBJ2-3, with TRBD2 identical over 7 bases. The sequence came from a human donor in good health (CMV status not recorded). Some clones in this sample may be carry-over from other donors' samples. The specimen sequenced was PBMCs. CDR3 region: CASSPLAGEVFSTDTQYF. The CDR3 bases are TGTGCCAGCAGCCCTCTGGCGGGAGAAGTATTTAGCACAGATACGCAGTATTTT.